This passage covers 18 T cell receptor beta chains from one sample sequenced in a study of post-analysis software for immune sequencing data (dated by TCRdb to the mid-2010s). Paper-wide results and their limitations: Significantly higher frequencies in patients than in controls were found for five TRBV segments, including TRBV5-6, TRBV5-1 and TRBV20-1.

The method behind the library was PCR. Sequencing was performed on an Illumina HiSeq 2500. Unique molecular identifiers were incorporated into TCR beta cDNA libraries to reduce PCR and sequencing biases. Using fastp trimming at Q25 and MiXCR clonotype assembly, TCRdb reanalyzed the public sequencing data and kept in-frame beta chains. Rows are combined by CDR3 protein, so each entry shows the most common genes and DNA. Across this sample there are roughly 600,000 distinct CDR3 sequences, with roughly 47% seen only once. Together, the top ten hold 1.7% of the sample. The antigens these receptors bind are not known. The specimen sequenced was blood. The source of these receptors is a girl between 10 and 17 years old with multiple sclerosis.

This clonotype was detected many times. The chain is built from TRBV10-3 and TRBJ2-1; a possible D gene is TRBD1 (6 bases). The V and J ends lost 6 bases and 9 bases respectively, with 15 bases between them. Germline CDR1 is ENHRY and CDR2 is SYGVKD. The CDR3 covers 13 residues. The CDR3 nucleotides are TGTGCCATCAGACTACAGGGTGGGAGTGAGCAGTTCTTC. Translation gives CAIRLQGGSEQFF.

The chain has TRBV27 and TRBJ2-7; 9 bases fit TRBD1. The ends lost 5 bases at V and 4 bases at J; junction bases unmatched: 9. The length of the CDR3 is 15 residues. In germline, CDR1 is MNHEY, CDR2 SMNVEV (reference sequence). The CDR3 spells CASSAGPGQGYEQYF. Written as DNA, the CDR3 is TGTGCCAGCAGTGCAGGACCGGGACAGGGATACGAGCAGTACTTC.

The rearrangement uses TRBV3-1 and TRBJ1-1; the D gene is possibly TRBD1 (5 bases). There are 15 residues in the CDR3. The germline V gene has CDR1 LGHDT and CDR2 YNNKEL (reference sequence). Trimming took 5 bases from V and 0 from J, leaving 13 bases between them. This CDR3 is CASSRGGTVNTEAFF. The CDR3 DNA reads TGTGCCAGCAGCAGAGGTGGGACGGTGAACACTGAAGCTTTCTTT. Full variable domain (missing parts from reference TRBV3-1 and TRBJ1-1): DTAVSQTPKYLVTQMGNDKSIKCEQNLGHDTMYWYKQDSKKFLKIMFSYNNKELIINETVPNRFSPKSPDKAHLNLHINSLELGDSAVYFCASSRGGTVNTEAFFGQGTRLTVV.

This clonotype was seen a few times. The chain uses TRBV10-3 and TRBJ2-7; 11 positions agree with TRBD2. CDR1 is ENHRY and CDR2 is SYGVKD in the germline V gene. This CDR3 comprises 18 residues. V shed 2 bases and J 0 bases; nucleotides not matched to a gene: 9. For the CDR3, the DNA is TGTGCCATCAGTGAGACCGGACTAGCGGGTACCAGCTCCTACGAGCAGTACTTC. Residues: CAISETGLAGTSSYEQYF.

The chain is built from TRBV20-1 and TRBJ2-1, with D possibly being TRBD2 (5 bases). Germline loops: CDR1 DFQATT, CDR2 SNEGSKA (reference sequence). The CDR3 loop spans 13 amino acids. V lost 0 bases, J lost 4 bases, and 7 bases lay in between. The CDR3 coding sequence is TGCAGTGCTAGAGAGGGCGGGTACAATGAGCAGTTCTTC. Translating gives CSAREGGYNEQFF.

V is TRBV12-5 and J is TRBJ2-7, with no clear D. The better agreement between TRBJ2-5 and the DNA end casts doubt on the J call. Germline CDR1 and CDR2: LGHNT and FRNRAP. This CDR3 region has 13 residues. Here the CDR3 DNA reads TGTGCTAGTGTGGCAATCGACGGGGAGACCCAGTACTTC. It codes for CASVAIDGETQYF.

The CDR3 spells CSAREGQSKNIQYF. CDR3 DNA: TGCAGTGCTAGAGAGGGACAGAGCAAAAACATTCAGTACTTC. This chain links TRBV20-1 with TRBJ2-4; 7 positions match TRBD1. The germline CDR1 and CDR2 sequences are DFQATT and SNEGSKA (reference sequence). V was clipped by 0 bases and J by 3 bases; unmatched bases: 2. There are 14 residues in the CDR3.

The J gene is TRBJ2-3, the V gene TRBV6-1; 15 nucleotides match TRBD2. CDR1 and CDR2 (germline): MNHNS, SASEGT. Trimming cost V 5 bases and J 2 bases; bases outside gene matches: 8. The CDR3 has 18 residues. DNA for the CDR3: TGTGCCAGCAGTCCGGGACTAGCGGGGGGCACATCCACAGATACGCAGTATTTT. Translation gives CASSPGLAGGTSTDTQYF.

The chain employs TRBV25-1 and TRBJ1-2; no clear D. Trimming removed 0 bases from V and 8 bases from J, with 10 bases in between. Per the germline V gene, CDR1 is MGHDK and CDR2 is SYGVNS. This CDR3 comprises 13 residues. The CDR3, as DNA: TGTGCCAGCAGTGAATACGAGACCCGCGGCTACACCTTC. This sequence encodes CASSEYETRGYTF.

V and J are TRBV12-3 or TRBV12-4 and TRBJ2-5; D possibly corresponds to TRBD2 (6 bases). This CDR3 has 14 amino acids. Trimming pared 3 bases from V and 11 bases from J, leaving 19 bases between. In DNA, the CDR3 is TGTGCCAGCAGTTTTCCGGGGGTCCCCTATATGCAGTACTTC. Protein sequence: CASSFPGVPYMQYF.

V is TRBV27 and J is TRBJ2-1; D perhaps matches TRBD2 (6 bases). Looked up from germline, CDR1 is MNHEY and CDR2 is SMNVEV (reference sequence). V was trimmed by 3 bases and J by 10 bases, leaving 10 bases between them. This CDR3 is built from 12 residues. CDR3 protein: CASSFGGWEQFF. Written as DNA, the CDR3 is TGTGCCAGCAGTTTCGGGGGATGGGAGCAGTTCTTC.

In this sample, this clonotype turned up a few times. This sequence joins TRBV7-8 and TRBJ2-1; maybe TRBD1 (6 bases). The CDR3 has 16 amino acids. Trimming pared 5 bases from V and 0 bases from J, leaving 14 bases between. The germline V gene encodes CDR1 SGHVS and CDR2 FQNEAQ. The CDR3 loop reads CASSLYRVPSYNEQFF. CDR3 in DNA: TGTGCCAGCAGCCTGTACAGGGTTCCCTCCTACAATGAGCAGTTCTTC.

The sample holds a few counts of this clonotype. The chain joins TRBV5-1 to TRBJ2-1, with 7 bases identical to TRBD2. V lost 6 bases, J lost 0 bases, and 12 bases stayed unmatched. The CDR3 runs 17 residues. Germline-derived CDR1 and CDR2 are SGHRS and YFSETQ. CDR3 DNA: TGCGCCAGCACCTACTATAGCGGGCCAATCTCCTACAATGAGCAGTTCTTC. Its translation: CASTYYSGPISYNEQFF.

In this sample, this clonotype turned up a few times. This chain links TRBV20-1 with TRBJ2-5, with TRBD2 matching over 9 bases. The CDR3 sequence is 14 residues long. Germline V CDR1 and CDR2: DFQATT, SNEGSKA (reference sequence). Trimming took 6 bases from V and 2 from J; bases not matched to a gene: 7. The CDR3 is CSAPPGLAQETQYF. As DNA, the CDR3 is TGCAGTGCCCCTCCGGGACTAGCACAAGAGACCCAGTACTTC.

The chain is built from TRBV7-9 and TRBJ1-1, with TRBD1 matching 8 bases. The CDR3 runs to 12 residues. Trimming cost V 5 bases and J 11 bases; bases outside gene matches: 7. Germline values: CDR1 SEHNR, CDR2 FQNEAQ (reference sequence). This CDR3 reads CASSQSGQDAFF. The DNA for the CDR3 is TGTGCCAGCAGCCAGTCGGGACAGGACGCTTTCTTT.

The J gene is TRBJ2-7, the V gene TRBV12-3 or TRBV12-4; D might be TRBD1 (5 bases). V was pared by 5 bases and J by 3 bases, with 17 bases between. The CDR3 is 15 amino acids. CDR3: CASSPETDTRYEQYF. CDR3 DNA sequence: TGTGCCAGCAGTCCAGAGACAGACACTCGCTACGAGCAGTACTTC.

This clonotype turned up a few times. The V call is TRBV11-2, the J call TRBJ2-6; tentative D call: TRBD1 (6 bases). Trimming pared 1 base from V and 0 bases from J, leaving 10 bases between. CDR3 length: 17 amino acids. CDR1 is SGHAT and CDR2 is FQNNGV in the germline V gene. CDR3 coding DNA: TGTGCCAGCAGCTTAGCTGGACAGAGCTCTGGGGCCAACGTCCTGACTTTC. Translating gives CASSLAGQSSGANVLTF.

This chain links TRBV6-5 with TRBJ1-2, with 12 bases identical to TRBD1. The CDR3 consists of 15 residues. The junction had 6 bases not matched to a gene; V was cut back by 0 bases and J by 10 bases. Germline-derived CDR1 and CDR2 are MNHEY and SVGAGI. CDR3 in amino acids: CASSYSDGTGGDYTF. In nucleotides, the CDR3 is TGTGCCAGCAGTTACTCCGACGGGACAGGGGGCGACTACACCTTC.